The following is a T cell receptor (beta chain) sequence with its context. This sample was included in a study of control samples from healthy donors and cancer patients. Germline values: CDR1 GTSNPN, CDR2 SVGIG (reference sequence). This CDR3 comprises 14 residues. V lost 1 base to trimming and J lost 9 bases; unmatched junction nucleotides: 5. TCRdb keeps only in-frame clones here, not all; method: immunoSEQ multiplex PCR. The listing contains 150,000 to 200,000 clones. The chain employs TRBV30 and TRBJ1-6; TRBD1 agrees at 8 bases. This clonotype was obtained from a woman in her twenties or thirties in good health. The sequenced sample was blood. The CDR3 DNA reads TGTGCCTGGAGTGCCGGACAGGGCTCTTCACCCCTCCACTTT. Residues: CAWSAGQGSSPLHF.